The following is a TCR beta chain sequence with its context. The target antigen is unknown. The data were taken from a study of blood T cells in healthy people across ages. Regarding the study as a whole: Naive and antigen-experienced cells were not separated, limiting conclusive comparison.

The ends were cut back, 2 bases at V and 0 bases at J, with 9 bases in the middle. This CDR3 is 15 amino acids long. Per the germline V gene, CDR1 is WSHSY and CDR2 is SAAADI. Every donor provided approximately 9.2 milliliters of peripheral blood. Then a second PCR, running about 6 to 12 cycles, was carried out with a sample-barcoded 5' primer and a J-beta primer mix. Unique molecular identifiers of 12 random nucleotides labeled each cDNA. MiXCR was run by TCRdb on the 5' RACE reads, yielding one entry per CDR3 protein. The table includes 980,000 or so distinct CDR3 sequences, approximately 49% detected once.

The sequenced sample consisted of blood. The chain has TRBV10-2 and TRBJ2-3, with D tentatively TRBD1 (6 bases). This clonotype was obtained from a man aged 25 to 40 in good health. CDR3 protein: CASSEPRGSTDTQYF. CDR3 DNA: TGCGCCAGCAGTGAGCCCAGGGGTAGCACAGATACGCAGTATTTT.